This TCR beta chain was sequenced for a study of control samples from healthy donors and cancer patients (TCRdb year 2020). The method was the immunoSEQ multiplex PCR assay. TCRdb re-hosts the immuneACCESS table, in-frame sequences only. Its copies lack some clones; in the studies checked, an unresolved V gene accounts for under half of them, and the cause for the rest is not known. This sample holds approximately 100,000 clones; approximately 89% were observed only once. The ten largest make up approximately 21% of the sample. Including the terminal cysteine and phenylalanine, the CDR3 comprises 14 residues. Of all the DNA, just the CDR3 is kept, 42 bases in frame from base 1. At the junction V is shortened by 3 bases and J by 7 bases, with 14 bases in between. The germline V gene supplies CDR1 MGHDK and CDR2 SYGVNS. This clone has a single count. Its antigen target is currently unknown. No much larger clonotype is one base removed from it; base qualities were not supplied.

Sample: blood. This clonotype was sampled from a man in his thirties or forties in good health. This sequence uses TRBV25-1 and TRBJ2-3, with a weak D call of TRBD1 (5 bases match). The CDR3 region: CASSDPSDRHTQYF. The DNA is TGTGCCAGCAGTGATCCCAGCGACAGACATACGCAGTATTTT.